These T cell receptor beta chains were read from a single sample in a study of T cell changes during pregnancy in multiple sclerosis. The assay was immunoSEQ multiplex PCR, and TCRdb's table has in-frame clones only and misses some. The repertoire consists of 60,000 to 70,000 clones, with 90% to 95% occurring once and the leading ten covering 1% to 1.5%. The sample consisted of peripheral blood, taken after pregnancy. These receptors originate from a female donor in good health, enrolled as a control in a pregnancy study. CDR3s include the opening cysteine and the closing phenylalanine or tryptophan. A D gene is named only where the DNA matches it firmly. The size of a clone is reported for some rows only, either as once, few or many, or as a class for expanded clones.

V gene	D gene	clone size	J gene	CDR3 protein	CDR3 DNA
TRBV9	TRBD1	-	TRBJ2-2	CASSSRQGTGELFF	TGTGCCAGCAGCTCCAGACAGGGCACCGGGGAGCTGTTTTTT
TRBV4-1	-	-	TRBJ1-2	CASSQDPLQGANGYTF	TGCGCCAGCAGCCAAGATCCTTTGCAGGGTGCCAATGGCTACACCTTC
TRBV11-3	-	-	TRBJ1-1	CASSLDTGSTEAFF	TGTGCCAGCAGCTTAGATACAGGGTCCACTGAAGCTTTCTTT
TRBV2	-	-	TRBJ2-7	CASTTGLAYEQYF	TGTGCCAGCACTACGGGACTGGCCTACGAGCAGTACTTC
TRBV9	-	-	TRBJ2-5	CASSVDSRPERGTQYF	TGTGCCAGCAGCGTAGACTCTAGACCAGAACGGGGGACCCAGTACTTC
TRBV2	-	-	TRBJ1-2	CASIKGLNYGYTF	TGTGCCAGCATCAAGGGACTAAACTATGGCTACACCTTC
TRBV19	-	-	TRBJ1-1	CASSIAVGQRLFQNTEAFF	TGTGCCAGTAGTATAGCAGTAGGACAGCGCCTTTTCCAGAACACTGAAGCTTTCTTT
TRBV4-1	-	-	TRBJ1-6	CASSQPRGYNSPLHF	TGCGCCAGCAGCCAGCCCAGGGGCTATAATTCACCCCTCCACTTT
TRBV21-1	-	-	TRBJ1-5	CASSKQGDQPQHF	TGTGCCAGCAGCAAACAGGGGGATCAGCCCCAGCATTTT
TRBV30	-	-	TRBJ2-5	CAGGSGLGETQYF	TGTGCCGGGGGGAGTGGACTCGGGGAGACCCAGTACTTC
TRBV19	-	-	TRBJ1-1	CASTFQSGGGTEAFF	TGTGCCAGTACCTTCCAATCAGGTGGGGGGACCGAAGCTTTCTTT
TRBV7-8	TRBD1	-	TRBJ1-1	CASSFTDRVNTEAFF	TGTGCCAGCAGCTTTACGGACAGGGTGAACACTGAAGCTTTCTTT
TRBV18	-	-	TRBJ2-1	CASSPLQGIGNEQFF	TGTGCCAGCTCACCACTCCAGGGGATAGGCAATGAGCAGTTCTTC
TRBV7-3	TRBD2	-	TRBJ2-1	CASSYHEGSGGAYNEQFF	TGTGCCAGCAGCTACCACGAGGGAAGCGGGGGAGCTTACAATGAGCAGTTCTTC
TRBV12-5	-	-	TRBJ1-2	CASGSAGGGGTVYGYTF	TGTGCTAGTGGTTCCGCGGGCGGGGGGGGGACTGTCTATGGCTACACCTTC
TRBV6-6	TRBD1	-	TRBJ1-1	CASSSGQAVMNTEAFF	TGTGCCAGCAGTTCGGGACAGGCGGTTATGAACACTGAAGCTTTCTTT
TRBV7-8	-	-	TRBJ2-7	CASSREVPEQYF	TGTGCCAGCAGCCGTGAGGTTCCCGAGCAGTACTTC
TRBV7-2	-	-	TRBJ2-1	CASSLGQRRNEQFF	TGTGCCAGCAGCTTAGGCCAGCGTAGGAATGAGCAGTTCTTC
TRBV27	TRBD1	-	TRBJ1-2	CASSRQGASYGYTF	TGTGCCAGCAGCCGACAGGGGGCTAGCTATGGCTACACCTTC
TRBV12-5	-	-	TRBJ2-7	CASGLGETEAYEQYF	TGTGCTAGTGGTTTGGGGGAGACCGAAGCCTACGAGCAGTACTTC
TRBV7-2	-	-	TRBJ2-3	CASSFQASTDTQYF	TGTGCCAGCAGCTTCCAGGCTAGCACAGATACGCAGTATTTT
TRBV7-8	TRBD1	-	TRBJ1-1	CASTDRGAYVPEAFF	TGTGCCAGCACCGACAGGGGGGCGTATGTCCCTGAAGCTTTCTTT
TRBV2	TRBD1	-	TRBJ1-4	CASRVDRATNEKLFF	TGTGCCAGCAGGGTCGACAGGGCCACTAATGAAAAACTGTTTTTT
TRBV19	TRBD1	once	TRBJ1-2	CASAQGAQGNYGYTF	TGTGCCAGCGCACAGGGGGCGCAGGGAAACTATGGCTACACCTTC
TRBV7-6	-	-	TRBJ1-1	CASSTEGAGRSNTEAFF	TGTGCCAGCAGCACCGAGGGTGCAGGGAGGTCAAACACTGAAGCTTTCTTT
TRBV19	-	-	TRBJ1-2	CASSPLRVDGYTF	TGTGCCAGTAGTCCCCTAAGAGTCGATGGCTACACCTTC
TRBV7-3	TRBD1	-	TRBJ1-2	CASSPTGLGTVYGYTF	TGTGCCAGCAGCCCAACAGGCCTGGGGACAGTCTATGGCTACACCTTC
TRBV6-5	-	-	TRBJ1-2	CASSYRGYYGYTF	TGTGCCAGCAGTTACCGCGGGTACTATGGCTACACCTTC
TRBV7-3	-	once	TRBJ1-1	CASSTDRNTEAFF	TGTGCCAGCAGCACCGACAGGAACACTGAAGCTTTCTTT
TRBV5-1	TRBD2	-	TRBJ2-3	CASSFGGGRTDTQYF	TGCGCCAGCAGCTTTGGCGGGGGGCGTACAGATACGCAGTATTTT
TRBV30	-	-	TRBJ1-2	CAWTENYGYTF	TGTGCCTGGACAGAAAACTATGGCTACACCTTC
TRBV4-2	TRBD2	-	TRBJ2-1	CASSQEGSGGANEQFF	TGTGCCAGCAGCCAAGAGGGTAGCGGGGGGGCCAATGAGCAGTTCTTC
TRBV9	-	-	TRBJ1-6	CAIGGRESPLHF	TGTGCCATCGGGGGGAGGGAATCACCCCTCCACTTT
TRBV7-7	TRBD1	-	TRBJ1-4	CASSPTGQGNEKLFF	TGTGCTAGCAGCCCTACCGGACAGGGTAATGAAAAACTGTTTTTT
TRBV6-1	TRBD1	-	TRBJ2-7	CASSEGDSSYEQYF	TGTGCCAGCAGTGAAGGGGACAGCTCCTACGAGCAGTACTTC
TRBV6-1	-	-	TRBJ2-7	CASSGVGVTYEQYF	TGTGCCAGCAGTGGGGTCGGGGTCACCTACGAGCAGTACTTC
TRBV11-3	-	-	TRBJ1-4	CASSRSGPGQNEKLFF	TGTGCCAGCAGCCGGTCTGGGCCAGGGCAAAATGAAAAACTGTTTTTT
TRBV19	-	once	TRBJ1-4	CASSTHPGLREKLFF	TGTGCCAGTAGTACCCACCCGGGACTTAGGGAAAAACTGTTTTTT
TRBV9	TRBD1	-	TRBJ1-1	CASSSQDRGNTEAFF	TGTGCCAGCAGCTCGCAGGACAGGGGAAACACTGAAGCTTTCTTT
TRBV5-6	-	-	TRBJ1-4	CASSLVEAENEKLFF	TGTGCCAGCAGCTTGGTTGAGGCAGAGAATGAAAAACTGTTTTTT
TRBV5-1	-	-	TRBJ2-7	CASSLYQSNRAYEQYF	TGCGCCAGCAGCTTATACCAGTCGAACAGGGCCTACGAGCAGTACTTC